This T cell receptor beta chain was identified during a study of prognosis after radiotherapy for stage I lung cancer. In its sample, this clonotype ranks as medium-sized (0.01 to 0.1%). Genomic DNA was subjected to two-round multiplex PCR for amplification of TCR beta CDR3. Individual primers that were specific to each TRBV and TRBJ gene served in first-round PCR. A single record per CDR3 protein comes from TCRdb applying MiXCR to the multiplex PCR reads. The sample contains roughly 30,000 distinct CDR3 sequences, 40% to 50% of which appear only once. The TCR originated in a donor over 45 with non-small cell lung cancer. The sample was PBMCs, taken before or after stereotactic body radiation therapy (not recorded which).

For the CDR3, the DNA is TGTGCCAGCAGGACAGGGGGGCTCAATGAGCAGTTCTTC. Translation gives CASRTGGLNEQFF. This chain connects TRBV12-3 or TRBV12-4 to TRBJ2-1, with 9 bases fitting TRBD1. With V trimmed by 6 bases and J by 6 bases, 3 bases remained unmatched. This CDR3 comprises 13 residues.